Listed below are T cell receptor beta chains from one sample, sequenced in a study of cytomegalovirus exposure and HLA in healthy donors. Generated by immunoSEQ multiplex PCR, the TCRdb table keeps only in-frame clones and is missing some. The sample comprises about 170,000 clones, around 80% of which are singletons, and roughly 4.7% rests with the top ten. Sample: PBMCs. These receptor sequences come from a woman aged 45 to 65 in good health and CMV-seropositive. The CDR3 runs from the conserved cysteine through the conserved F or W. Each record gives: J gene, V gene, D gene, clone size, CDR3 DNA, CDR3 protein. D genes are given only for firm matches. Rows may omit the clone size; those that give it use once, few, many or a size class.

j_call: TRBJ2-5; v_call: TRBV18; d_call: TRBD1; clone_size: -; cdr3_nt: TGTGCCAGCTCCGGGACAGCGCAAGAGACCCAGTACTTC; cdr3_aa: CASSGTAQETQYF
j_call: TRBJ2-5; v_call: TRBV6-5; d_call: -; clone_size: few; cdr3_nt: TGTGCCAGCAGTTACTCGAGAGGGAGTTACCAAGAGACCCAGTACTTC; cdr3_aa: CASSYSRGSYQETQYF
j_call: TRBJ2-1; v_call: TRBV29-1; d_call: -; clone_size: -; cdr3_nt: TGCAGCGTAGTAAATCAGGGCAATGAGCAGTTCTTC; cdr3_aa: CSVVNQGNEQFF
j_call: TRBJ1-2; v_call: TRBV6-5; d_call: -; clone_size: -; cdr3_nt: TGTGCCAGCAGTTTCCAGGGAAACTATGGCTACACCTTC; cdr3_aa: CASSFQGNYGYTF
j_call: TRBJ2-7; v_call: TRBV5-1; d_call: -; clone_size: few; cdr3_nt: TGCGCCAGCAGCCTAACAGGGCTTGACGAGCAGTACTTC; cdr3_aa: CASSLTGLDEQYF
j_call: TRBJ2-2; v_call: TRBV7-3; d_call: -; clone_size: -; cdr3_nt: TGTGCCAGCAGCATACAGCTTCACGGGGAGCTGTTTTTT; cdr3_aa: CASSIQLHGELFF
j_call: TRBJ2-7; v_call: TRBV7-2; d_call: TRBD2; clone_size: once; cdr3_nt: TGTGCCAGCAGACCGAGCGGGGGGGCCTACGAGCAGTACTTC; cdr3_aa: CASRPSGGAYEQYF
j_call: TRBJ2-4; v_call: TRBV5-1; d_call: -; clone_size: -; cdr3_nt: TGCGCCAGCAGCTCGGAACCAGACAGTTTGAACATTCAGTACTTC; cdr3_aa: CASSSEPDSLNIQYF
j_call: TRBJ1-3; v_call: TRBV9; d_call: TRBD1; clone_size: -; cdr3_nt: TGTGCCAGCAGCCCTAGGGGACAGGGGGTGTTCTCTGGAAACACCATATATTTT; cdr3_aa: CASSPRGQGVFSGNTIYF
j_call: TRBJ2-3; v_call: TRBV18; d_call: -; clone_size: -; cdr3_nt: TGTGCCAGCTCCCAGGGCTTCAGGGAATTGGCAGATACGCAGTATTTT; cdr3_aa: CASSQGFRELADTQYF
j_call: TRBJ1-2; v_call: TRBV5-1; d_call: -; clone_size: -; cdr3_nt: TGCGCCAGCAGTAGCCGGGGTCTCGGGGGCTACACCTTC; cdr3_aa: CASSSRGLGGYTF
j_call: TRBJ2-7; v_call: TRBV11-1; d_call: TRBD1; clone_size: once; cdr3_nt: TGTGCCAGCAGCTCCACAGGGGCCTCCTACGAGCAGTACTTC; cdr3_aa: CASSSTGASYEQYF
j_call: TRBJ1-1; v_call: TRBV27; d_call: -; clone_size: -; cdr3_nt: TGTGCCAGCAGGTCTTCGGGGAACGGTAAAGCTTTCTTT; cdr3_aa: CASRSSGNGKAFF
j_call: TRBJ1-1; v_call: TRBV19; d_call: -; clone_size: -; cdr3_nt: TGTGCCAGTGGACGGGGGACCGGTAGGAACACTGAAGCTTTCTTT; cdr3_aa: CASGRGTGRNTEAFF
j_call: TRBJ1-1; v_call: TRBV28; d_call: TRBD1; clone_size: -; cdr3_nt: TGTGCCAGCACCCCATGGGGGACAGGGGGATGGTACACTGAAGCTTTCTTT; cdr3_aa: CASTPWGTGGWYTEAFF
j_call: TRBJ2-3; v_call: TRBV10-1; d_call: TRBD2; clone_size: -; cdr3_nt: TGCGCCAGCAGTGAGTCAACTAGCGGGAGAGGGGGGGCGGGAGATACGCAGTATTTT; cdr3_aa: CASSESTSGRGGAGDTQYF
j_call: TRBJ1-6; v_call: TRBV19; d_call: -; clone_size: -; cdr3_nt: TGTGCCAGTAGTGTCGGGACTGGCGTCGCGGGGCCCCTCCACTTT; cdr3_aa: CASSVGTGVAGPLHF
j_call: TRBJ1-2; v_call: TRBV11-2; d_call: TRBD1; clone_size: -; cdr3_nt: TGTGCCAGCAGCCTGACAGGGAGCCATGGCTACACCTTC; cdr3_aa: CASSLTGSHGYTF
j_call: TRBJ1-2; v_call: TRBV28; d_call: TRBD1; clone_size: -; cdr3_nt: TGTGCCAGCAGGTTAGGGACAGGGGGAAACTATGGCTACACCTTC; cdr3_aa: CASRLGTGGNYGYTF
j_call: TRBJ1-2; v_call: TRBV19; d_call: -; clone_size: -; cdr3_nt: TGTGCCAGTAGTATACGGGGGGGATATGGCTACACCTTC; cdr3_aa: CASSIRGGYGYTF
j_call: TRBJ2-1; v_call: TRBV7-9; d_call: TRBD2; clone_size: -; cdr3_nt: TGTGCCGGGACCGGGACTAGCGGGATCTCGAAGGAGCAGTTCTTC; cdr3_aa: CAGTGTSGISKEQFF
j_call: TRBJ1-3; v_call: TRBV18; d_call: TRBD1; clone_size: -; cdr3_nt: TGTGCCAGCTCACTGGGACAGGATGCTGGAAACACCATATATTTT; cdr3_aa: CASSLGQDAGNTIYF
j_call: TRBJ2-3; v_call: TRBV6-4; d_call: TRBD1; clone_size: -; cdr3_nt: TGTGCCAGCAGCCGGGACAGGGGGTCAGATACGCAGTATTTT; cdr3_aa: CASSRDRGSDTQYF
j_call: TRBJ1-6; v_call: TRBV9; d_call: TRBD1; clone_size: -; cdr3_nt: TGTGCCAGCAGCGTAGAAGACAGGGGGGATTCACCCCTCCACTTT; cdr3_aa: CASSVEDRGDSPLHF
j_call: TRBJ2-1; v_call: TRBV2; d_call: -; clone_size: -; cdr3_nt: TGTGCCAGCTCGGGTCTTAATGAGCAGTTCTTC; cdr3_aa: CASSGLNEQFF
j_call: TRBJ1-2; v_call: TRBV11-2; d_call: TRBD1; clone_size: -; cdr3_nt: TGTGCCAGCAGCCCAGGGGGCTATGGCTACACCTTC; cdr3_aa: CASSPGGYGYTF
j_call: TRBJ2-7; v_call: TRBV27; d_call: -; clone_size: once; cdr3_nt: TGTGCCAGCAGTTTAAGGAGTACCTACGAGCAGTACTTC; cdr3_aa: CASSLRSTYEQYF
j_call: TRBJ1-2; v_call: TRBV11-2; d_call: -; clone_size: few; cdr3_nt: TGTGCCAGCAGCTTCGAGGGGCGGGGGGGTGGCTACACCTTC; cdr3_aa: CASSFEGRGGGYTF
j_call: TRBJ2-3; v_call: TRBV18; d_call: TRBD1; clone_size: -; cdr3_nt: TGTGCCAGCTCACCACTTTTGTACAGGGGAAGCACAGATACGCAGTATTTT; cdr3_aa: CASSPLLYRGSTDTQYF
j_call: TRBJ1-1; v_call: TRBV2; d_call: -; clone_size: -; cdr3_nt: TGTGCCAGCAGTGAAAGGAGGTCAGGAGGGCACACTGAAGCTTTCTTT; cdr3_aa: CASSERRSGGHTEAFF
j_call: TRBJ1-1; v_call: TRBV10-3; d_call: TRBD1; clone_size: -; cdr3_nt: TGTGCCTCGACAAAGGCGGGACAGGGGGAGAACACTGAAGCTTTCTTT; cdr3_aa: CASTKAGQGENTEAFF
j_call: TRBJ1-1; v_call: TRBV7-2; d_call: -; clone_size: -; cdr3_nt: TGTGCCAGCAGCTTTGAACTCCGAGGAGACACTGAAGCTTTCTTT; cdr3_aa: CASSFELRGDTEAFF
j_call: TRBJ2-5; v_call: TRBV19; d_call: TRBD2; clone_size: -; cdr3_nt: TGTGCCAGTAAAGGACTAGCGGTACAAGAGACCCAGTACTTC; cdr3_aa: CASKGLAVQETQYF
j_call: TRBJ2-3; v_call: TRBV6-6; d_call: TRBD1; clone_size: -; cdr3_nt: TGTGCCAGCAGTTATGGGGGACAGGGGGAGTATTTT; cdr3_aa: CASSYGGQGEYF
j_call: TRBJ2-7; v_call: TRBV5-1; d_call: TRBD2; clone_size: -; cdr3_nt: TGCGCCAGCAGCTTGGTTTCTAGCGGGAGCGCCTACGAGCAGTACTTC; cdr3_aa: CASSLVSSGSAYEQYF
j_call: TRBJ2-1; v_call: TRBV9; d_call: TRBD2; clone_size: medium-sized; cdr3_nt: TGTGCCAGCAGCGGCCTTCTGAGTAGCGGGAGATCCTACAATGAGCAGTTCTTC; cdr3_aa: CASSGLLSSGRSYNEQFF
j_call: TRBJ2-7; v_call: TRBV7-3; d_call: TRBD2; clone_size: -; cdr3_nt: TGTGCCAGCAGCTTATTCGGGCCCAGAGCGGGAGCTAGCGAGCAGTACTTC; cdr3_aa: CASSLFGPRAGASEQYF
j_call: TRBJ1-6; v_call: TRBV5-4; d_call: TRBD1; clone_size: once; cdr3_nt: TGTGCCAGCACCCCGAACCCGGGACAGGGAAATTCACCCCTCCACTTT; cdr3_aa: CASTPNPGQGNSPLHF
j_call: TRBJ1-1; v_call: TRBV11-3; d_call: -; clone_size: -; cdr3_nt: TGTGCCAGCAGCTCCCTGGGCAGGGAAGAGGAAGCTTTCTTT; cdr3_aa: CASSSLGREEEAFF
j_call: TRBJ2-7; v_call: TRBV7-2; d_call: TRBD2; clone_size: -; cdr3_nt: TGTGCCAGCAGCTTAGCCCGACTAGCTATCCAGGATGAGCAGTACTTC; cdr3_aa: CASSLARLAIQDEQYF
j_call: TRBJ2-3; v_call: TRBV5-1; d_call: TRBD2; clone_size: -; cdr3_nt: TGCGCCAGCAGCTTGGGACTAGCGGGGGTAGATACGCAGTATTTT; cdr3_aa: CASSLGLAGVDTQYF
j_call: TRBJ1-4; v_call: TRBV19; d_call: -; clone_size: few; cdr3_nt: TGTGCCAGTAGTATAGATATGCCGCTCGGACTTTCCGCCCGAAAACTGTTTTTT; cdr3_aa: CASSIDMPLGLSARKLFF
j_call: TRBJ2-1; v_call: TRBV7-3; d_call: TRBD2; clone_size: few; cdr3_nt: TGTGCCAGCAGCTTAACTAGGGTAGCGGGCGGTAATGAGCAGTTCTTC; cdr3_aa: CASSLTRVAGGNEQFF
j_call: TRBJ2-5; v_call: TRBV7-2; d_call: TRBD2; clone_size: -; cdr3_nt: TGTGCCAGCAGCTTGCCGGTTAGCGGGGGCCCCCAGTACTTC; cdr3_aa: CASSLPVSGGPQYF
j_call: TRBJ2-5; v_call: TRBV27; d_call: TRBD2; clone_size: -; cdr3_nt: TGTGCCAGCAGCCCCGGGGGGTACCAAGAGACCCAGTACTTC; cdr3_aa: CASSPGGYQETQYF
j_call: TRBJ2-1; v_call: TRBV5-4; d_call: TRBD1; clone_size: -; cdr3_nt: TGTGCCAGCAGCCTCAAATTTGGGACAGGGGTTTACAATGAGCAGTTCTTC; cdr3_aa: CASSLKFGTGVYNEQFF
j_call: TRBJ1-6; v_call: TRBV4-2; d_call: -; clone_size: once; cdr3_nt: TGTGCCAGCAGCCAAGTTCCGGCCGGGAAGAATTCACCCCTCCACTTT; cdr3_aa: CASSQVPAGKNSPLHF